A selection of T cell receptor beta chains follows, all from one sample in a study of cytomegalovirus exposure and HLA in healthy donors. Produced via immunoSEQ multiplex PCR; TCRdb's table is partial and in-frame only. The repertoire holds fewer than 130,000 clones, with around 76% as singletons. Material for sequencing was PBMCs. The receptors here all came from a man in his thirties or forties in good health and CMV-seropositive. CDR3s include the opening cysteine and the closing phenylalanine or tryptophan. D genes are given only for firm matches. Some rows have no size entry. The others give once, few or many, or a class for an expanded clone.

CDR3 DNA | CDR3 protein | V gene | clone size | J gene | D gene
TGTGCCAGCAGAACGGATTGCGGGGGGGGCCCTAGCACAGATACGCAGTATTTT | CASRTDCGGGPSTDTQYF | TRBV6-8 | . | TRBJ2-3 | TRBD2
TGTGCCAGCAGCTCCTTTGAACAGGGGATCACTGAAGCTTTCTTT | CASSSFEQGITEAFF | TRBV9 | . | TRBJ1-1 | TRBD1
TGTGCCAGCAGTCCCCAGGTCCCCCGACAGGGGGCGCGGTATGGCTACACCTTC | CASSPQVPRQGARYGYTF | TRBV6-4 | . | TRBJ1-2 | TRBD1
TGCAGCGTTGAAGATCCGGGCTACGAGCAGTACTTC | CSVEDPGYEQYF | TRBV29-1 | . | TRBJ2-7 | .
TGTGCCAGCTCACCCGGGACAGTCCTCTACGAGCAGTACTTC | CASSPGTVLYEQYF | TRBV18 | . | TRBJ2-7 | TRBD1
TGTGCCAGCAGCTTTGGAGGTGTGGGTGAAAAACTGTTTTTT | CASSFGGVGEKLFF | TRBV7-2 | . | TRBJ1-4 | .
TGTGCCAGCAGTTTAGGGGGGGCGGGCAATGAGCAGTTCTTC | CASSLGGAGNEQFF | TRBV27 | . | TRBJ2-1 | .
TGTGCCAGCAGCTTCGACAGGGTTGACACTGAAGCTTTCTTT | CASSFDRVDTEAFF | TRBV5-4 | . | TRBJ1-1 | TRBD1
TGTGCCAGCAGCTTGGCCGTCCAAGAGACCCAGTACTTC | CASSLAVQETQYF | TRBV5-4 | . | TRBJ2-5 | .
TGTGCCAGCAGCCCCATCGGCGCGGGGGGGCATCTAGAGTTCTTC | CASSPIGAGGHLEFF | TRBV7-2 | few | TRBJ2-1 | TRBD2
TGTGCCAGCAGCTTAGCGGGACTCACCCGCTACGAGCAGTACTTC | CASSLAGLTRYEQYF | TRBV7-2 | . | TRBJ2-7 | .
TGTGCCAGCAGCCCCGGACAGGGTCCCTATGGCTACACCTTC | CASSPGQGPYGYTF | TRBV28 | . | TRBJ1-2 | TRBD1
TGTGCCACGAGGACGAATTCCCCGGGAGGCTACACCTTC | CATRTNSPGGYTF | TRBV10-3 | few | TRBJ1-2 | .
TGTGCCAGCAGCTTAGCTGCTACCAACACTGAAGCTTTCTTT | CASSLAATNTEAFF | TRBV7-2 | once | TRBJ1-1 | .
TGCGCCAGCAGCTCACACAGCAACAATCAGCCCCAGCATTTT | CASSSHSNNQPQHF | TRBV4-3 | . | TRBJ1-5 | .
TGCAGCGTTGGGAGGACAGGGGAAAACACAGATACGCAGTATTTT | CSVGRTGENTDTQYF | TRBV29-1 | . | TRBJ2-3 | TRBD1
TGTGCCAGCAGCGTCGGGTACAGGGAAGAAAAACTGTTTTTT | CASSVGYREEKLFF | TRBV9 | few | TRBJ1-4 | .
TGTGCCAGTAGTGAGGAGGGACAGGGAAACACTGAAGCTTTCTTT | CASSEEGQGNTEAFF | TRBV19 | . | TRBJ1-1 | TRBD1
TGCGCCAGCAGCTTGAGCTCAGGTCTCTCTGGAAACACCATATATTTT | CASSLSSGLSGNTIYF | TRBV5-1 | . | TRBJ1-3 | .
TGCGCCAGCAGCTTGGCCAGCGGACAGGGTATCGGGGAGCTGTTTTTT | CASSLASGQGIGELFF | TRBV5-1 | few | TRBJ2-2 | TRBD1
TGTGCCTGGAGTGTACGGGAACGGGGGACCCAGTACTTC | CAWSVRERGTQYF | TRBV30 | . | TRBJ2-5 | .
TGTGCCAGCAGCTCGACAGGGGTGGCCTACGAGCAGTACTTC | CASSSTGVAYEQYF | TRBV5-6 | . | TRBJ2-7 | TRBD1
TGTGCCAGCAGCCCAGGAGGGGGCGACACCGGGGAGCTGTTTTTT | CASSPGGGDTGELFF | TRBV7-2 | . | TRBJ2-2 | .
TGTGCCAGCAGTTCCAAGGACAGAGTCTCCTACGAGCAGTACTTC | CASSSKDRVSYEQYF | TRBV28 | . | TRBJ2-7 | .
TGTGCCAGCAGCTTAGCCGGGGAACCAGAACCCGGGGAGCTGTTTTTT | CASSLAGEPEPGELFF | TRBV7-8 | . | TRBJ2-2 | .
TGCGCCAGCAGCCAAGTGAGAGGCTATAATTCACCCCTCCACTTT | CASSQVRGYNSPLHF | TRBV4-3 | once | TRBJ1-6 | .
TGCGCCAGCAGCCAAGCTGTAGACGGGGGGGGCACTGAAGCTTTCTTT | CASSQAVDGGGTEAFF | TRBV4-3 | . | TRBJ1-1 | .
TGTGCCAGCAGTTTAGGTGCGGGGGCCTACAATGAGCAGTTCTTC | CASSLGAGAYNEQFF | TRBV27 | . | TRBJ2-1 | TRBD2
TGTGCCAGAAGCTTGAAGGACAGGCTGGGCTACACCTTC | CARSLKDRLGYTF | TRBV5-3 | . | TRBJ1-2 | TRBD1
TGTGCCAGCAGTCCTCAGGGCTTTGGGGCCAACGTCCTGACTTTC | CASSPQGFGANVLTF | TRBV6-4 | . | TRBJ2-6 | .
TGTGCCAGCACCGTGGGGAGGGATCATGAAAAACTGTTTTTT | CASTVGRDHEKLFF | TRBV28 | . | TRBJ1-4 | .
TGTGCCAGTAGTATTTACCAGGGGGCTTTTCAGCCCCAGCATTTT | CASSIYQGAFQPQHF | TRBV19 | . | TRBJ1-5 | TRBD1
TGCGCCAGCAGCCAGGCCCCCCGGGACACCCGTTACAATGAGCAGTTCTTC | CASSQAPRDTRYNEQFF | TRBV4-3 | . | TRBJ2-1 | .
TGTGCCAGCAGTGACATGCACTACGGGTACTACGAGCAGTACTTC | CASSDMHYGYYEQYF | TRBV6-1 | . | TRBJ2-7 | .
TGTGCCAGCAGTTCCAACTCTAAGTCAGATACGCAGTATTTT | CASSSNSKSDTQYF | TRBV6-6 | . | TRBJ2-3 | .
TGTGCCAGCTCCGCGGGGGGCATGAACACTGAAGCTTTCTTT | CASSAGGMNTEAFF | TRBV2 | . | TRBJ1-1 | .
TGTGCCAGCAGCCAAGGGGCAGCCATCTACGAGCAGTACTTC | CASSQGAAIYEQYF | TRBV14 | once | TRBJ2-7 | .
TGTGCCAGCAGCTTAGTGGGGGCTGATACGCAGTATTTT | CASSLVGADTQYF | TRBV7-2 | . | TRBJ2-3 | .
TGTGCCAGCAGCTTGGGACTCACCCAAGAGACCCAGTACTTC | CASSLGLTQETQYF | TRBV5-6 | once | TRBJ2-5 | .
TGTGCCAGCAGTGCAACCGGGACTCCTTGGGATACGCAGTATTTT | CASSATGTPWDTQYF | TRBV2 | few | TRBJ2-3 | .
TGTGCCAGCAGCCCCGCAGGGTCTGAAGCTTTCTTT | CASSPAGSEAFF | TRBV5-5 | . | TRBJ1-1 | .
TGTGCCACGGCGCGGGTTTATAATTCACCCCTCCACTTT | CATARVYNSPLHF | TRBV15 | . | TRBJ1-6 | .